The rows below give T cell receptor beta chains drawn from one sample of a study of T cells in Graves' hyperthyroidism and ophthalmopathy. TCRdb recomputed calls from the multiplex PCR reads with MiXCR, one row per CDR3 protein. This sample has fewer than 450,000 distinct CDR3 sequences, with about a sixth found just once. The sample consisted of blood. The receptors come from a woman aged 25 to 39 with Graves' hyperthyroidism that later progressed to Graves' ophthalmopathy. Both conserved end residues are part of each CDR3. Each record gives: D gene, clone size, J gene, V gene, CDR3 DNA, CDR3 protein. The D gene is left open where the match is weak. A clone size is listed for some rows: how often the clone was seen (once, few, many), or a class if it is expanded.

TRBD2 few TRBJ2-5 TRBV6-1 TGTGCCAGCAGTGAAGCGGAGGGGTGGGTGACTAGCGGGGGACAAGAGACCCAGTACTTC CASSEAEGWVTSGGQETQYF
TRBD1 many TRBJ2-7 TRBV27 TGTGCCAGCAGTATGGACAGGGGGCAATACGAGCAGTACTTC CASSMDRGQYEQYF
- many TRBJ1-2 TRBV12-3/TRBV12-4 TGTGCCAGCAGCTCCGGCCGAAACTATGGCTACACCTTC CASSSGRNYGYTF
- many TRBJ1-2 TRBV10-3 TGTGCCATCAGTGAGTCGACGGTCTACAGGGATAGCTATGGCTACACCTTC CAISESTVYRDSYGYTF
- many TRBJ2-7 TRBV6-5 TGTGCCAGCAGTGTCTCGGGATACAGCTCCTACGAGCAGTACTTC CASSVSGYSSYEQYF
TRBD1 - TRBJ1-5 TRBV20-1 TGCAGTGCTAGAGATCCAGGGACAGGGTTCGGTCAGCCCCAGCATTTT CSARDPGTGFGQPQHF
- - TRBJ1-1 TRBV7-8 TGTGCCAGCAGCTTTAGGTCGCGGGACACTGAAGCTTTCTTT CASSFRSRDTEAFF
- - TRBJ1-1 TRBV28 TGTGCCAGCAGTTTAGGCGTCAGGGGGAACACTGAAGCTTTCTTT CASSLGVRGNTEAFF
TRBD1 many TRBJ2-7 TRBV12-3/TRBV12-4 TGTGCCAGCAGTCCGGGACAGCGAGGGATGTACGAGCAGTACTTC CASSPGQRGMYEQYF
TRBD2 - TRBJ2-1 TRBV28 TGTGCCAGCGCGGGACTAGCGGTATACAATGAGCAGTTCTTC CASAGLAVYNEQFF
- - TRBJ1-1 TRBV4-1 TGCGCCAGCAGCCAAGATACGGGTTCAGCTTTCTTT CASSQDTGSAFF
- many TRBJ2-3 TRBV29-1 TGCAGCGTAAGACAGGGAGCGGGAGATACGCAGTATTTT CSVRQGAGDTQYF
- - TRBJ1-5 TRBV15 TGTGCCACCAGCAGAGATCGAAGCAATCAGCCCCAGCATTTT CATSRDRSNQPQHF
- many TRBJ1-1 TRBV11-2 TGTGCCAGCAGCTTAGAAGGGCTAACTCGAGCTTTCTTT CASSLEGLTRAFF
TRBD2 many TRBJ2-1 TRBV6-6 TGTGCCAGCAGTTACTCCACTAGCGGGGGGGCCTCGCGTGAGCAGTTCTTC CASSYSTSGGASREQFF
- many TRBJ2-1 TRBV5-1 TGCGCCAGCAGCTTGAGGGTAAGCCTATACAATGAGCAGTTCTTC CASSLRVSLYNEQFF
TRBD2 many TRBJ2-2 TRBV3-1 TGTGCCAGCAGCCAAGGGACTAGCGGGAACACCGGGGAGCTGTTTTTT CASSQGTSGNTGELFF
TRBD2 many TRBJ2-1 TRBV27 TGTGCCAGCAGTACCCGACGGAGCGGGGGGGCGGGTTACAATGAGCAGTTCTTC CASSTRRSGGAGYNEQFF
TRBD1 - TRBJ2-7 TRBV27 TGTGCCAGCAGTTTAGGGACAGTCCTCTACGAGCAGTACTTC CASSLGTVLYEQYF
- many TRBJ1-1 TRBV20-1 TGCAGTGCTAGGGGGACCTTGAACACTGAAGCTTTCTTT CSARGTLNTEAFF
- many TRBJ2-2 TRBV7-8 TGTGCCAGCAGCTTACATGTTTCTACCGGGGAGCTGTTTTTT CASSLHVSTGELFF
- many TRBJ2-1 TRBV11-2 TGTGCCAGCAGCGAGGCAAGGGTTGAGCGGCCAGTCAATGAGCAGTTCTTC CASSEARVERPVNEQFF
TRBD1 many TRBJ2-2 TRBV10-3 TGTGCCATCAGCCGAGGGACAGCGGATACCGGGGAGCTGTTTTTT CAISRGTADTGELFF